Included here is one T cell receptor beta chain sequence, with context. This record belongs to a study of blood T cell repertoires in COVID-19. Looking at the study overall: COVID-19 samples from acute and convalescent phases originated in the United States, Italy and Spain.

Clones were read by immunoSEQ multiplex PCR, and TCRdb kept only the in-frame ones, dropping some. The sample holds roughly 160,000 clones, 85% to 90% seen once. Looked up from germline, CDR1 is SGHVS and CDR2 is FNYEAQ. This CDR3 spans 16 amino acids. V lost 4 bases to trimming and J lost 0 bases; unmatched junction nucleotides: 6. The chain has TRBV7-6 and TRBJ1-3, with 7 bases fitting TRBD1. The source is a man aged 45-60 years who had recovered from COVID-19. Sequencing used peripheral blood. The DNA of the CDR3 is TGTGCCAGCAGCTCGGGACAGTCTTTCTCTGGAAACACCATATATTTT. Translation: CASSSGQSFSGNTIYF. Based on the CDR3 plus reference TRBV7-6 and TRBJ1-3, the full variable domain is GAGVSQSPRYKVTKRGQDVALRCDPISGHVSLYWYRQALGQGPEFLTYFNYEAQQDKSGLPNDRFSAERPEGSISTLTIQRTEQRDSAMYRCASSSGQSFSGNTIYFGEGSWLTVV.